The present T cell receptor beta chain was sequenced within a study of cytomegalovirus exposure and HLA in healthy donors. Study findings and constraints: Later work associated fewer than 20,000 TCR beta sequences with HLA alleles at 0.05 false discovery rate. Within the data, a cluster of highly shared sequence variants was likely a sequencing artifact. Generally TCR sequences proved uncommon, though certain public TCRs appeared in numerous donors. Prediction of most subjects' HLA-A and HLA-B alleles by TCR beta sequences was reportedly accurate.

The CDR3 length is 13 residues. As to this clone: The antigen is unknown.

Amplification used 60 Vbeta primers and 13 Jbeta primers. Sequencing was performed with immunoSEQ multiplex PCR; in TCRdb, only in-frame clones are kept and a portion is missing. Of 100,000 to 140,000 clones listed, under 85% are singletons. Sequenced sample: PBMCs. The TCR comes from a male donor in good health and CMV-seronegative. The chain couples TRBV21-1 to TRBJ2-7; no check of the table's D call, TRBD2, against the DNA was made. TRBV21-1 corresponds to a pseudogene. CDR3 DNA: TGTGCCAGCAGCAGGAAACCTAGCGACGAGCAGTACTTC. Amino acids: CASSRKPSDEQYF.